Reported below is one T cell receptor (beta chain). Trimming cost V 2 bases and J 5 bases; bases outside gene matches: 7. The CDR3 spans 15 residues. The germline CDR1 and CDR2 sequences are MDHEN and SYDVKM. The method was immunoSEQ multiplex PCR; TCRdb's version includes in-frame clones alone and lacks a portion of them. The table records over 75,000 clones, 95% to 97% of them present only once. The entry originates in a study of technical replicates of blood from a few donors. Specimen: T cells isolated from PBMCs. The clonotype was recovered from a human donor in good health. This chain uses TRBV28 with TRBJ2-5, with 8 bases fitting TRBD2. CDR3 residues: CASSLEAGARETQYF. The DNA for the CDR3 is TGTGCCAGCAGTTTAGAAGCGGGAGCTCGGGAGACCCAGTACTTC.